This T cell receptor beta chain emerged from a study of T cell responses to AZD1222 COVID-19 vaccine. The overall study: Second doses at about 4 or about 12 weeks were pooled.

Germline V lookup: CDR1 MNHNY, CDR2 SVGAGI (reference sequence). The CDR3 is 15 amino acids. V gave up 6 bases and J gave up 3 bases, with 18 bases separating them. Libraries were prepared by immunoSEQ multiplex PCR; TCRdb keeps only in-frame clonotypes and omits some of them. Here the sample spans some 150,000 clones, more than 70% being singletons. About this clone itself: Its antigen is still unknown.

Study-level results: Clonal diversity was possibly underestimated, and white British individuals and females predominated among donors. There were repertoire samples only from the period after the peak T cell response.

This sequence originates from an adult in good health. Specimen: peripheral blood, collected on day 0 of AZD1222 vaccination. V usage is TRBV6-6 and J usage is TRBJ2-7; D is perhaps TRBD1 (5 bases). CDR3 amino acids: CASRDRGVKDYEQYF. DNA of the CDR3: TGTGCCAGCAGGGATAGGGGCGTTAAGGACTACGAGCAGTACTTC.